This T cell receptor beta chain is drawn from a study of blood T cell repertoires in COVID-19 (dated by TCRdb to the early 2020s). About the full investigation: The collaborator samples originated in the United States, Italy and Spain and spanned the acute and convalescent phases of COVID-19. The repertoires were made available in a free public database intended to serve as a resource for research on the immune response to SARS-CoV-2. The sample metadata nearly always contained a de-identified subject ID, COVID-19 status, age in years and sex. Where HLA class I and class II types were available, the types were taken from metadata supplied by the sample provider, not from assay-based typing. The prospective study material was composed of cDNA or gDNA derived from T cells, B-cell-depleted T cells, or PBMCs. Subjects who had been exposed to COVID-19, were actively infected with it, or had recovered from it provided the deeply sampled blood TCRbeta repertoires that made up the dataset. The samples were drawn from the first 160 participants of the ongoing ImmuneRACE study and from 1,254 subjects provided by 6 global collaborators.

This clone came up once. Its antigen target is currently unknown. Per-base qualities were not stored, and no clone one base away is much larger. TCRbeta CDR3 regions were amplified from genomic DNA by means of the immunoSEQ Assay, a bias-controlled multiplex PCR. In the original analysis: Within the assay, amplification of reference gene primers was used to estimate how many nucleated cells each sample contained. Sequence reads were collapsed and filtered to measure the absolute abundance of every unique TCRbeta CDR3 rearrangement. For each sample, productive Simpson clonality was calculated as the square root of Simpson's diversity index across productive rearrangements. In its TCRdb copy, this immuneACCESS table keeps in-frame sequences only and misses some clones. Where compared with another copy, unresolved V genes explain less than half of these, and the others have no known cause. Clonal size and the V and J genes are those of that table, whereas D and trimming came from the DNA. Across this sample there are 60,000 to 70,000 clones, with roughly 84% seen only once. The biggest ten clones account for around 5.4% of the sample.

Collaborating institutions collected whole blood in K2EDTA tubes following their own protocols. For TCRbeta analysis, collaborators shipped samples in one of three forms: frozen whole blood, isolated PBMCs, or DNA extracted from either of those sample types. The germline V gene yields KGHDR for CDR1 and SFDVKD for CDR2. The V and J ends are trimmed by 4 bases and 0 bases, leaving 13 bases between them. Including the terminal cysteine and phenylalanine, the CDR3 comprises 16 residues. The only DNA kept is the CDR3, 48 bases in frame from the first base. Broader findings and caveats from the paper: Clinical and demographic metadata were provided uncurated, with the amount varying by source and participant.

The sample comprised peripheral blood. The receptor was derived from a woman between 65 and 79 years old with acute or convalescent COVID-19. The receptor chain draws on TRBV24-1 and TRBJ2-3; no D segment can be confidently identified. Here the CDR3 is given as CATSDYRQTSTDTQYF. The DNA sequence reads TGTGCCACCAGTGACTATAGACAAACTAGCACAGATACGCAGTATTTT.